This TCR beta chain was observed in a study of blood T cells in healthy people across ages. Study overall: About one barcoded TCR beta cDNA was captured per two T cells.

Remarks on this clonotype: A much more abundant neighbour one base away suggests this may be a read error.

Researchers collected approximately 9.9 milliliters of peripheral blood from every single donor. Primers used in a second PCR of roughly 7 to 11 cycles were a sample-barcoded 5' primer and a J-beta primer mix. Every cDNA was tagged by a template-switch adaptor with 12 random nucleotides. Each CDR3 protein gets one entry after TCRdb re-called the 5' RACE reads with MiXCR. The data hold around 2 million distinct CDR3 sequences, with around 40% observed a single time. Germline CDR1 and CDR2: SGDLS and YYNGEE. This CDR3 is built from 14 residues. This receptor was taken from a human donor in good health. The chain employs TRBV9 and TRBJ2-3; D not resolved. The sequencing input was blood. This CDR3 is CTSSPIWGTDTQYF. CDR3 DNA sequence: TGTACCAGCAGCCCTATATGGGGTACAGATACGCAGTATTTT.